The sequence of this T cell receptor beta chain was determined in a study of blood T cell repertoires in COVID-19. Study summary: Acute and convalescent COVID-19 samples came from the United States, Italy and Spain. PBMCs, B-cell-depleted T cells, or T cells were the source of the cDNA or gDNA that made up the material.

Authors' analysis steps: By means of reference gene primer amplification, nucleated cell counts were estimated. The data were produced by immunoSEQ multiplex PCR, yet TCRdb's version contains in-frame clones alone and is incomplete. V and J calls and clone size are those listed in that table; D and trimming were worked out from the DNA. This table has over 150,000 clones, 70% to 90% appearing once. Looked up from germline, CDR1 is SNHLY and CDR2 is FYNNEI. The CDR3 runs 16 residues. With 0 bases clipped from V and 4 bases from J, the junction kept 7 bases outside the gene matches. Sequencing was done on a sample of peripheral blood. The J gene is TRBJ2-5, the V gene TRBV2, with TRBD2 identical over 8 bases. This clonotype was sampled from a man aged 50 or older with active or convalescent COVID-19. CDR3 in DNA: TGTGCCAGCAGTGAAGCGCTTTTTAGCGGGGCAGAGACCCAGTACTTC. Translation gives CASSEALFSGAETQYF.